Here is one T cell receptor beta chain with its context. No antigen is known for it. Trimming stripped 7 bases from V and 0 bases from J, with 6 bases between. Germline V gives CDR1 MNHEY, CDR2 SMNVEV (reference sequence). This CDR3 has 13 amino acids. MiXCR, applied by TCRdb to the RACE reads, yields one record per CDR3 protein. Among roughly 40,000 distinct CDR3 sequences, over 9.5% were seen once, and the ten largest hold approximately 5.9%. Time point here: pre-sensitization, week 0. As to treatment: therapeutic diphenylcyclopropenone sensitization with weekly scalp DPC. The data are from a study of human T cells and chemical hapten exposure. As for the study in general: TCR yields per sample varied, mainly owing to small pooled library volume differences.

Whole-study results and caveats: Counts of TCRs above 1 in 1000 frequency stayed unchanged with DPC sensitization. Significantly greater numbers of large CDR3 similarity clusters came from expanded TCRs than from controls.

The gene calls are TRBV27 and TRBJ2-2; D gene unclear. The origin of this receptor is a man between 25 and 39 years old with alopecia areata. Some clones in this sample may be carry-over from other donors' samples. Specimen: whole blood, collected in connection with sensitization to the hapten diphenylcyclopropenone (DPC). This CDR3 reads CASNGANTGELFF. For the CDR3, the DNA is TGTGCCAGCAATGGCGCGAACACCGGGGAGCTGTTTTTT.